This TCR beta chain appears in the sequencing data of a study of T cells in Graves' hyperthyroidism and ophthalmopathy. This clonotype was observed a few times. Amplified regions were TCR beta CDR3 sequences from RNA transcripts. HTBI primers were employed in a first-round RT-PCR of the TCR CDR3. TCRdb re-derived calls from the multiplex PCR reads in MiXCR, one entry per CDR3 protein. Of hundreds of thousands of distinct CDR3 sequences listed, about 20% are singletons. Uncontrolled infection, other autoimmune disease, pregnancy or lactation led to exclusion. This CDR3 has 16 amino acids. Trimming shortened V by 3 bases and J by 0 bases, and 11 bases separated the two germline ends. CDR1 and CDR2 from the germline V gene are LNHDA and SQIVND (reference sequence).

Material for sequencing was blood. The TCR originated in a man aged 30-40 years with Graves' ophthalmopathy. The chain links TRBV19 to TRBJ1-4; D not resolved. The CDR3 sequence is CASSITSYPTNEKLFF. The CDR3 DNA is TGTGCCAGTAGTATCACCAGCTATCCAACTAATGAAAAACTGTTTTTT.